This entry concerns a single T cell receptor beta chain. This clonotype was seen more than once but under ten times. This receptor's antigen is unknown. Base qualities were left out, and no much larger clone turns up one base away. These data are taken from a study of response to subunit inactivated influenza vaccine (dated by TCRdb to about 2018). Regarding the study in general: Deep quantitative profiling of the T cell receptor repertoire was used in the study to follow responses to a trivalent subunit inactivated influenza vaccine. Summary of the overall study and its limitations: It was suggested by the authors that each seasonal influenza vaccination may recruit only a limited number of new T cells.

V is pared back by 0 bases and J by 4 bases, with 9 bases lying between the germline termini. The CDR3 covers 14 residues, taking in both the cysteine and the phenylalanine. Only the CDR3 DNA is retained, 42 bases long and in frame from the first base. Based on the germline V gene, the CDR1 and CDR2 sequences are MNHEY and SVGAGI. The library was produced with RT-PCR. The run used an Illumina HiSeq 2500. The public sequencing data were trimmed at Q25 with fastp and processed into clonotypes with MiXCR by TCRdb, which kept only in-frame beta chains. Every entry covers one CDR3 protein and lists the most common genes and DNA from its rows. This sample is represented by about 830,000 distinct CDR3 sequences; 15% to 20% of them were singletons. The top ten clonotypes cover about a tenth of the sample.

The sequence came from a man in his fifties or sixties who received an inactivated influenza vaccine. Donor details come from another sample of the same person, matched by shared clones. Material: PBMCs from blood, obtained 5 days after vaccination. The receptor chain draws on TRBV6-5 and TRBJ1-1, with the D gene not clear enough to name. The bases are TGTGCCAGCAGTTACTCGAACGTCCGCACTGAAGCTTTCTTT. Its coded protein is CASSYSNVRTEAFF.